The 24 T cell receptor beta chains reported below all come from one sample, sequenced in a study of T cell clones after liver transplantation. Here immunoSEQ multiplex PCR was the method, and the copy in TCRdb shows in-frame clones only, minus some. This table holds about 75,000 clones, around four fifths found once. Sequences were derived from CD4+ T cells from blood, sampled around 50 months after liver transplant. These receptors all come from a human patient who received a liver transplant. Some T cells may possibly be graft donor cells.

For the CDR3, the DNA is TGTGCCAGCAGCCAGGGGGGGAATACCTACGAGCAGTACTTC. This gives the protein CASSQGGNTYEQYF. This chain connects TRBV4-2 to TRBJ2-7, with 7 bases that match TRBD2. Per germline, CDR1 LGHNA and CDR2 YNFKEQ. J lost 2 bases, V lost 3 bases, and 4 bases had no gene match. The CDR3 consists of 14 residues.

The V and J genes are TRBV20-1 and TRBJ1-1, with 7 bases identical to TRBD1. The germline V gene encodes CDR1 DFQATT and CDR2 SNEGSKA (reference sequence). Trimming cost V 5 bases and J 7 bases; bases outside gene matches: 4. CDR3 length equals 11 residues. The CDR3 region is CSAGGDSEAFF. CDR3 sequence (DNA): TGCAGTGCTGGAGGGGACAGTGAAGCTTTCTTT.

This clone was recorded a few times. The CDR3 loop is CAVGGLGQVQETQYF. In DNA, the CDR3 is TGTGCCGTAGGAGGCTTGGGACAGGTACAAGAGACCCAGTACTTC. The chain couples TRBV6-5 to TRBJ2-5; 8 bases are a match to TRBD1. The J segment lost 2 bases and the V segment lost 11 bases, leaving 13 bases of the junction unmatched. CDR3 length equals 15 residues. Germline V gene lookup returns CDR1 MNHEY and CDR2 SVGAGI.

The V and J genes are TRBV6-5 and TRBJ2-6; D gene ambiguous. Germline loops: CDR1 MNHEY, CDR2 SVGAGI. V lost 4 bases, J lost 0 bases, and 7 bases lay in between. This CDR3 has 15 residues. In DNA, the CDR3 is TGTGCCAGCAGTTGGCAGAACTCTGGGGCCAACGTCCTGACTTTC. Encoded protein: CASSWQNSGANVLTF.

The chain has TRBV7-6 and TRBJ2-5; TRBD2 matches at 7 bases. Germline values: CDR1 SGHVS, CDR2 FNYEAQ. The CDR3 is 16 residues long. V was pared by 7 bases and J by 5 bases, with 16 bases of the junction left unmatched. In DNA form, the CDR3 reads TGTGCCAGCAACTTGGGGTTCGGGGGTAGCGGGGAGACCCAGTACTTC. It yields the protein CASNLGFGGSGETQYF.

V usage is TRBV4-3 and J usage is TRBJ2-3, with 7 bases aligning to TRBD1. Germline lookup yields CDR1 LGHNA and CDR2 YSLEER. There are 16 residues in the CDR3. After removal of 0 bases from V and 2 bases from J, the junction contained 5 bases not matched to a gene. DNA of the CDR3: TGCGCCAGCAGCCAAGATAAGGGACAGAACACAGATACGCAGTATTTT. Translated: CASSQDKGQNTDTQYF.

This chain joins TRBV7-9 and TRBJ1-3, with a weak D call TRBD1 (6 bases). Germline loops: CDR1 SEHNR, CDR2 FQNEAQ (reference sequence). V lost 0 bases and J 4 bases, leaving 16 bases between the germline ends. CDR3 size: 17 residues. The CDR3 region has the DNA TGTGCCAGCAGCTTAGCTCGCGCCCCCCAGGGGGGAAACACCATATATTTT. It yields the protein CASSLARAPQGGNTIYF.

For the CDR3, the DNA is TGTGCCAGCAGCTTAGGGCCAGGGAACGCTTTCTTT. It yields the protein CASSLGPGNAFF. The chain links TRBV11-3 to TRBJ1-1, with a weak D call TRBD1 (5 bases). Germline CDR1 SGHNT, CDR2 YENEEA. Trimming removed 1 base from V and 11 bases from J, with 11 bases in between. The CDR3 contains 12 residues.

This clone was found once. The chain uses TRBV9 and TRBJ2-6; D may be TRBD1 (5 bases). Germline V CDR1 and CDR2: SGDLS, YYNGEE. CDR3 length: 17 amino acids. V lost 0 bases to trimming and J lost 4 bases, with 14 bases between them. The CDR3 reads CASSVGSGSQGANVLTF. The CDR3 DNA follows: TGTGCCAGCAGCGTAGGATCAGGGTCCCAAGGGGCCAACGTCCTGACTTTC.

The rearrangement uses TRBV5-6 and TRBJ2-5, with TRBD2 identical over 9 bases. This CDR3 is built from 17 residues. CDR1 SGHDT and CDR2 YYEEEE come from the germline V gene. J was trimmed by 5 bases and V by 0 bases; bases with no gene match: 11. CDR3 residues: CASSLGSAGGGAETQYF. CDR3 DNA: TGTGCCAGCAGCTTGGGCTCGGCGGGAGGGGGCGCGGAGACCCAGTACTTC.

This sequence joins TRBV5-4 and TRBJ1-1, with D unclear. There are 16 residues in the CDR3. V was cut by 0 bases and J by 1 base, with 13 bases left in between. CDR1 and CDR2 from the germline V gene are SGHNT and YYREEE (reference sequence). CDR3 residues: CASSLGSKPPNTEAFF. The CDR3 nucleotides are TGTGCCAGCAGCTTGGGATCGAAGCCTCCGAACACTGAAGCTTTCTTT.

The V gene is TRBV19, the J gene TRBJ1-1, with D hard to call. This CDR3 has 15 residues. CDR1 is LNHDA, CDR2 SQIVND, per germline (reference sequence). Deletions cut 3 bases from V and 1 base from J, with 12 bases between. In DNA, the CDR3 is TGTGCCAGTAGTATCCCCAAGACACGGAACACTGAAGCTTTCTTT. Amino acids: CASSIPKTRNTEAFF.

The rearrangement links TRBV25-1 to TRBJ2-1; 12 nucleotides align to TRBD1. Trimming removed 8 bases from V and 10 bases from J; junction bases left unmatched: 12. Germline V lookup: CDR1 MGHDK, CDR2 SYGVNS. The CDR3 length is 15 residues. CDR3 residues: CASAARDRGRQEQFF. Here the CDR3 DNA reads TGTGCCAGCGCTGCCCGGGACAGGGGGCGTCAAGAGCAGTTCTTC.

The V call is TRBV9, the J call TRBJ1-6; D might be TRBD1 (5 bases). Deletions cut 3 bases from V and 10 bases from J, with 14 bases between. Germline values: CDR1 SGDLS, CDR2 YYNGEE. There are 14 residues in the CDR3. CDR3 bases: TGTGCCAGCAGCGCCGTCGGGGGGGGGTCACCCCTCCACTTT. Encoded protein: CASSAVGGGSPLHF.

The J gene is TRBJ2-1, the V gene TRBV27; D uncertain. Trimming shortened V by 6 bases and J by 6 bases, and 15 bases separated the two germline ends. Germline values: CDR1 MNHEY, CDR2 SMNVEV (reference sequence). The CDR3 has 14 amino acids. The CDR3 region is CASSPLGRSNEQFF. In nucleotides, the CDR3 is TGTGCCAGCAGCCCCCTCGGACGGAGCAATGAGCAGTTCTTC.

This rearrangement joins TRBV15 to TRBJ2-4; D unclear. The CDR3 extends over 14 amino acids. V was pared by 1 base and J by 9 bases, with 13 bases between. Germline CDR1 reads LNHNV; CDR2 reads YYDKDF (reference sequence). The CDR3 loop reads CATSRAASQVIQYF. Written as DNA, the CDR3 is TGTGCCACCAGCAGAGCCGCTAGTCAGGTCATTCAGTACTTC. The full variable domain, rest sourced from reference TRBV15 and TRBJ2-4, is DAMVIQNPRYQVTQFGKPVTLSCSQTLNHNVMYWYQQKSSQAPKLLFHYYDKDFNNEADTPDNFQSRRPNTSFCFLDIRSPGLGDTAMYLCATSRAASQVIQYFGAGTRLSVL.

This clone was seen only once. The rearrangement joins TRBV27 to TRBJ2-2; D unresolved. Trimming stripped 0 bases from V and 5 bases from J, with 7 bases between. This CDR3 is 14 amino acids long. In germline, CDR1 is MNHEY, CDR2 SMNVEV (reference sequence). Here the CDR3 reads CASSLSLVTGELFF. The CDR3 nucleotides are TGTGCCAGCAGTTTATCGCTGGTAACCGGGGAGCTGTTTTTT.

This CDR3 reads CASSPQGTANQPQHF. The CDR3 DNA is TGTGCCAGCTCACCCCAAGGGACAGCAAATCAGCCCCAGCATTTT. J is TRBJ1-5 and V is TRBV18; 7 bases are a match to TRBD1. After removal of 3 bases from V and 4 bases from J, the junction contained 6 bases not matched to a gene. Germline V gene lookup returns CDR1 KGHSH and CDR2 LQKENI. The CDR3 runs to 15 residues.

CDR3 loop: CASGLVLGQLNTEAFF. The CDR3 DNA reads as TGTGCTAGTGGTTTGGTACTCGGGCAACTAAACACTGAAGCTTTCTTT. The genes are TRBV12-5 and TRBJ1-1, with unresolved D. V lost 0 bases to trimming and J lost 2 bases, with 13 bases between them. CDR3 length: 16 residues. Per the germline V gene, CDR1 is LGHNT and CDR2 is FRNRAP. Variable domain in full (rest from reference TRBV12-5 and TRBJ1-1): DARVTQTPRHKVTEMGQEVTMRCQPILGHNTVFWYRQTMMQGLELLAYFRNRAPLDDSGMPKDRFSAEMPDATLATLKIQPSEPRDSAVYFCASGLVLGQLNTEAFFGQGTRLTVV.

This clone was observed a handful of times. V usage is TRBV9 and J usage is TRBJ2-1, with 7 bases that match TRBD1. Germline loops: CDR1 SGDLS, CDR2 YYNGEE. The CDR3 sequence is 14 residues long. With V trimmed by 4 bases and J by 3 bases, 4 bases remained unmatched. CDR3 nucleotides: TGTGCCAGCAGCTTACGGGACAGCTACAATGAGCAGTTCTTC. Translating gives CASSLRDSYNEQFF.

The gene calls are TRBV7-9 and TRBJ2-4; no clear D. Germline lookup yields CDR1 SEHNR and CDR2 FQNEAQ (reference sequence). V was pared by 1 base and J by 6 bases, with 10 bases between. CDR3 size: 14 residues. The CDR3 DNA reads as TGTGCCAGCAGCTTAGGGGTTCCCCCAAACATTCAGTACTTC. It codes for CASSLGVPPNIQYF.

V gene TRBV7-2 combines with J gene TRBJ1-2; 12 bases line up with TRBD1. Looked up from germline, CDR1 is SGHTA and CDR2 is FQGNSA. Trimming took 3 bases from V and 4 from J; bases not matched to a gene: 9. This CDR3 contains 17 residues. This chain's CDR3 is CASSFPGQGAHVYGYTF. In DNA, the CDR3 is TGTGCCAGCAGCTTCCCGGGACAGGGGGCCCACGTCTATGGCTACACCTTC.

This clone turned up a few times. The chain recombines TRBV10-1 with TRBJ1-2; D unclear. V lost 9 bases and J 4 bases, leaving 24 bases between the germline ends. The CDR3 runs 16 residues. Per the germline V gene, CDR1 is WNHNN and CDR2 is SYGVQD (reference sequence). This CDR3 reads CARQYEITRKTYGYTF. CDR3 coding DNA: TGCGCCAGGCAGTATGAGATAACGCGAAAGACCTATGGCTACACCTTC.

Here the CDR3 reads CASSPRDGTDTQYF. CDR3 sequence (DNA): TGTGCCAGCAGTCCGAGGGACGGCACAGATACGCAGTATTTT. V usage is TRBV25-1 and J usage is TRBJ2-3; D may correspond to TRBD1 or TRBD2 (5 bases each). CDR1 and CDR2 from the germline V gene are MGHDK and SYGVNS. The CDR3 has 14 residues. V lost 5 bases and J 1 base, leaving 10 bases between the germline ends. The full variable domain, completed using reference TRBV25-1 and TRBJ2-3, is EADIYQTPRYLVIGTGKKITLECSQTMGHDKMYWYQQDPGMELHLIHYSYGVNSTEKGDLSSESTVSRIRTEHFPLTLESARPSHTSQYLCASSPRDGTDTQYFGPGTRLTVL.